The rows below give T cell receptor beta chains drawn from one sample of a study of beta chain features in type 1 diabetes. Produced via immunoSEQ multiplex PCR; TCRdb's table is partial and in-frame only. Here the sample spans some 900,000 clones, 15% to 20% being singletons. The sequenced sample was naive CD4+ T cells from blood. Receptors were obtained from a woman aged 18 to 35 in good health. The CDR3 runs from the conserved cysteine through the conserved F or W. A D gene is named only where the DNA matches it firmly. Clone sizes are given selectively: once, few, many, or a class where the clone is expanded.

len	d_gene	abundance	j_gene	v_gene	CDR3nt	CDR3aa
14	.	.	TRBJ1-5	TRBV7-3	TGTGCCAGCGCTGGTCAGGGGAGCAATCAGCCCCAGCATTTT	CASAGQGSNQPQHF
13	.	.	TRBJ1-1	TRBV9	TGTGCCAGCAGCGTACGCTGGAACACTGAAGCTTTCTTT	CASSVRWNTEAFF
13	.	few	TRBJ1-4	TRBV5-4	TGTGCCAGCAGCTCGCCAAATTCAGTGGAACTGTTTTTT	CASSSPNSVELFF
15	.	.	TRBJ2-7	TRBV28	TGTGCCAGCAGGGCCACAGGGTTTGGTAGGTACGAGCAGTACTTC	CASRATGFGRYEQYF
12	.	few	TRBJ2-7	TRBV7-9	TGTGCCAGCAGCTTAGATACCTACGAGCAGTACTTC	CASSLDTYEQYF
15	TRBD1	.	TRBJ2-5	TRBV7-2	TGTGCCAGCAGCTTTCGACAGGGCATACAAGAGACCCAGTACTTC	CASSFRQGIQETQYF
14	TRBD1	.	TRBJ2-3	TRBV9	TGTGCCAGCGGACGGGACAGGGGGACAGATACGCAGTATTTT	CASGRDRGTDTQYF
14	.	.	TRBJ2-2	TRBV13	TGTGCCAGCAGCTCGGCCCCGGACACCGGGGAGCTGTTTTTT	CASSSAPDTGELFF
14	TRBD2	few	TRBJ2-1	TRBV5-4	TGTGCCAGCAGCCTGCACGGGGGGTCGAATGAGCAGTTCTTC	CASSLHGGSNEQFF
15	.	.	TRBJ2-6	TRBV11-2	TGTGCCAGCAGCTTAGGGTACTCTGGGGCCAACGTCCTGACTTTC	CASSLGYSGANVLTF